This passage covers 20 T cell receptor beta chains from one sample sequenced in a study of blood T cell repertoires in COVID-19. Generated by immunoSEQ multiplex PCR, the TCRdb table keeps only in-frame clones and is missing some. Altogether fewer than 150,000 clones are present, around four fifths being singletons, with the ten largest covering approximately 9.9%. Sequencing was carried out using peripheral blood. Source of these receptors: a man in his 60s who had recovered from COVID-19.

This rearrangement joins TRBV5-4 to TRBJ1-1; D perhaps matches TRBD1 (5 bases). This CDR3 has 17 residues. The ends were cut back, 4 bases at V and 3 bases at J, with 22 bases in the middle. Germline lookup yields CDR1 SGHNT and CDR2 YYREEE (reference sequence). The DNA for the CDR3 is TGTGCCAGCAGCCTCGATGGGTACTACGGGGGAGACACTGAAGCTTTCTTT. As protein: CASSLDGYYGGDTEAFF. Drawing the rest from reference TRBV5-4 and TRBJ1-1, the complete variable domain is ETGVTQSPTHLIKTRGQQVTLRCSSQSGHNTVSWYQQALGQGPQFIFQYYREEENGRGNFPPRFSGLQFPNYSSELNVNALELDDSALYLCASSLDGYYGGDTEAFFGQGTRLTVV.

This clone was seen a few times. The genes are TRBV5-5 and TRBJ2-7; 12 bases match TRBD1. Germline V lookup: CDR1 SGHKS, CDR2 YYEKEE (reference sequence). This CDR3 comprises 15 residues. Germline trimming cut 4 bases from V and 7 bases from J; bases unmatched to any gene: 9. The CDR3 loop is CASSLMGQGAREQYF. DNA of the CDR3: TGTGCCAGCAGCCTAATGGGACAGGGGGCGCGTGAGCAGTACTTC.

The chain uses TRBV19 and TRBJ2-3; 9 bases match TRBD2. CDR3 length equals 15 residues. V trimming: 3 bases; J trimming: 6 bases; junction bases outside the gene matches: 7. Germline V gene data show CDR1 as LNHDA and CDR2 as SQIVND (reference sequence). The CDR3 is CASSMAGGGADTQYF. CDR3 DNA sequence: TGTGCCAGTAGTATGGCTGGCGGGGGGGCTGATACGCAGTATTTT.

The J gene is TRBJ1-3, the V gene TRBV11-2; no definite D call. This CDR3 is built from 15 residues. V lost 1 base to trimming and J lost 0 bases, with 7 bases between them. Germline V CDR1 and CDR2: SGHAT, FQNNGV. CDR3 coding DNA: TGTGCCAGCAGCTTAGGCGGCAACTCTGGAAACACCATATATTTT. It encodes CASSLGGNSGNTIYF.

The chain joins TRBV13 to TRBJ1-2, with D maybe TRBD1 (6 bases). The CDR3 runs to 14 residues. Germline CDR1 PRHDT, CDR2 FYEKMQ (reference sequence). Trimming stripped 5 bases from V and 10 bases from J, with 20 bases between. For the CDR3, the DNA is TGTGCCAGCAGCGTATACAGGGCCGCCCAAGACTACACCTTC. It encodes CASSVYRAAQDYTF.

V usage is TRBV5-4 and J usage is TRBJ2-3, with 12 bases aligning to TRBD2. The length of the CDR3 is 16 residues. The germline V gene has CDR1 SGHNT and CDR2 YYREEE (reference sequence). V gave up 3 bases and J gave up 2 bases; unmatched junction bases: 4. The CDR3 is CASSSTSGRVTDTQYF. The DNA for the CDR3 is TGTGCCAGCAGCTCGACTAGCGGGAGAGTCACAGATACGCAGTATTTT.

V gene TRBV5-4 combines with J gene TRBJ2-1; 7 positions agree with TRBD2. The CDR3 spans 13 residues. From germline, CDR1 is SGHNT and CDR2 YYREEE (reference sequence). Trimming at V came to 6 bases and at J to 6 bases, leaving 6 bases not matched to a gene. The CDR3 DNA reads as TGTGCCAGCAACAACTGGGGGGGCAATGAGCAGTTCTTC. Translating it yields CASNNWGGNEQFF.

This clone appeared a few times. The V gene is TRBV30, the J gene TRBJ2-7; 8 positions agree with TRBD2. V lost 4 bases and J lost 10; bases outside the gene matches: 12. This CDR3 is 13 amino acids long. Germline-derived CDR1 and CDR2 are GTSNPN and SVGIG (reference sequence). CDR3 DNA: TGTGCCTGGAACACAGGACTAGCTACACTCCAGTACTTC. It specifies CAWNTGLATLQYF.

The chain uses TRBV5-1 and TRBJ2-7, with TRBD2 matching 8 bases. V was clipped by 5 bases and J by 1 base; unmatched bases: 5. CDR1 and CDR2 (germline): SGHRS, YFSETQ. The CDR3 runs 14 residues. The CDR3 DNA is TGCGCCAGCAGGCGGGAGGAGGGGTCCTACGAGCAGTACTTC. Protein product: CASRREEGSYEQYF. The variable domain in full, completed from reference TRBV5-1 and TRBJ2-7, reads KAGVTQTPRYLIKTRGQQVTLSCSPISGHRSVSWYQQTPGQGLQFLFEYFSETQRNKGNFPGRFSGRQFSNSRSEMNVSTLELGDSALYLCASRREEGSYEQYFGPGTRLTVT.

The chain links TRBV18 to TRBJ1-1; a weak D match, TRBD1 (5 bases). V lost 2 bases and J lost 6, with 10 bases in between. The CDR3 has 13 amino acids. CDR1 and CDR2 from the germline V gene are KGHSH and LQKENI. For the CDR3, the DNA is TGTGCCAGCTCACCAGTTCTACAGGCTGAAGCTTTCTTT. Amino acids: CASSPVLQAEAFF.

This sequence joins TRBV7-3 and TRBJ2-1; 8 nucleotides agree with TRBD2. CDR1 and CDR2 (germline): SGHTA, FQGTGA. V was clipped by 5 bases and J by 5 bases; unmatched bases: 2. The CDR3 is made up of 13 amino acids. The CDR3 coding sequence is TGTGCCAGCAGCCCGGGGGGGAACAATGAGCAGTTCTTC. Its translation: CASSPGGNNEQFF.

This rearrangement joins TRBV23-1 to TRBJ2-7; 8 positions agree with TRBD2. TRBV23-1 is an ORF, with its function uncertain. The V segment lost 2 bases and the J segment 4 bases; nucleotides outside the gene matches: 10. This CDR3 comprises 16 residues. The CDR3 nucleotides are TGCGCCAGCAGTCAACCTTGGACTAGCTCGCCGTACGAGCAGTACTTC. As protein: CASSQPWTSSPYEQYF.

This clone was seen repeatedly, ten times or more. The rearrangement links TRBV20-1 to TRBJ2-4, with 8 bases fitting TRBD2. J lost 8 bases, V lost 3 bases, and 12 bases had no gene match. This CDR3 comprises 15 residues. Germline V gene sequence: CDR1 DFQATT, CDR2 SNEGSKA (reference sequence). The CDR3 DNA sequence: TGCAGTGCTAGTGATACTAGCGGAGGGGCGGACATTCAGTACTTC. It translates to CSASDTSGGADIQYF.

J is TRBJ1-1 and V is TRBV28; TRBD1 is a possible D gene (5 bases). The CDR3 has 15 amino acids. Germline-derived CDR1 and CDR2 are MDHEN and SYDVKM. V was cut by 4 bases and J by 1 base, with 13 bases left in between. CDR3 in amino acids: CASSSYLGGNTEAFF. CDR3 sequence (DNA): TGTGCCAGCAGTTCCTACTTGGGGGGGAACACTGAAGCTTTCTTT.

The chain couples TRBV30 to TRBJ1-3; tentative D call: TRBD1 (5 bases). Trimming removed 0 bases from V and 0 bases from J, with 9 bases in between. Germline V gives CDR1 GTSNPN, CDR2 SVGIG (reference sequence). The CDR3 runs 15 residues. The CDR3 protein is CAWSVWGSSGNTIYF. DNA of the CDR3: TGTGCCTGGAGTGTATGGGGCAGCTCTGGAAACACCATATATTTT.

A few counts support this clone. Germline is not matched at one junction end, which may reflect a read error. V gene TRBV3-1 (or the pseudogene TRBV3-2) combines with J gene TRBJ2-1; 9 nucleotides line up with TRBD1. Germline-derived CDR1 and CDR2 are LGHDT and YNNKEL (reference sequence). CDR3 length: 14 amino acids. The CDR3 loop reads CASSQGKDRGSVIF. Here the CDR3 DNA reads TGTGCCAGCAGCCAAGGGAAAGACAGGGGGAGTGTGATCTTC.

Concerning this clone itself: Its ends do not fully match the called genes, so a read error is possible. The chain couples TRBV6-2 or TRBV6-3 to TRBJ1-4, with a possible D match to TRBD1 (6 bases). Germline loops: CDR1 MNHEY, CDR2 SVGEGT. CDR3 length: 14 residues. CDR3 coding DNA: TGTGCCAGCAGTCTTTCCCGGGACACCCTCTCACCGCGATTT. It yields the protein CASSLSRDTLSPRF.

The J gene is TRBJ1-5, the V gene TRBV5-5, with D possibly matching TRBD1 (5 bases). CDR1 and CDR2 (germline): SGHKS, YYEKEE (reference sequence). The CDR3 runs to 14 residues. The V and J ends lost 4 bases and 3 bases respectively, with 11 bases between them. The CDR3 spells CASSLDSDNQPQHF. The CDR3 DNA reads TGTGCCAGCAGCCTTGACAGTGACAATCAGCCCCAGCATTTT.

The chain has TRBV28 and TRBJ2-7, with TRBD1 matching 7 bases. CDR3 size: 14 residues. V lost 5 bases to trimming and J lost 3 bases; unmatched junction nucleotides: 7. The germline CDR1 and CDR2 sequences are MDHEN and SYDVKM. CDR3 in amino acids: CASSPGTAHYEQYF. CDR3 DNA: TGTGCCAGCAGTCCCGGGACAGCCCACTACGAGCAGTACTTC.

The chain has TRBV6-5 and TRBJ1-1; unclear D gene. The CDR3 extends over 15 amino acids. V was pared by 0 bases and J by 0 bases, with 8 bases between. Per the germline V gene, CDR1 is MNHEY and CDR2 is SVGAGI. Written as DNA, the CDR3 is TGTGCCAGCAGTTACTCGTCTGGCCTGAACACTGAAGCTTTCTTT. Protein product: CASSYSSGLNTEAFF.